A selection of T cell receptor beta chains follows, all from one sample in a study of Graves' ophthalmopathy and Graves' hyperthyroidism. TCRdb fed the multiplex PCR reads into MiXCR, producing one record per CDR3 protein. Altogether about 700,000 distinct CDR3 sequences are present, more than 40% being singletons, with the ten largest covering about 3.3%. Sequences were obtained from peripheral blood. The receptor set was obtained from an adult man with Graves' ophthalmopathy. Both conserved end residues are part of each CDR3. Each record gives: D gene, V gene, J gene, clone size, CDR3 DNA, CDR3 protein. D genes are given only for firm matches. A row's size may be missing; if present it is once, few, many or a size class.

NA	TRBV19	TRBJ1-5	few	TGTGCCAGTAGTATCCCCGGGGGCCGAAATCAGCCCCAGCATTTT	CASSIPGGRNQPQHF
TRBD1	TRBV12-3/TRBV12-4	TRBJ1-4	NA	TGTGCCAGCAGGACCGGGACAGGGCCTGAAAAACTGTTTTTT	CASRTGTGPEKLFF
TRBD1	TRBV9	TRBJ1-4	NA	TGTGCCAGCAGCCAAGAAAGGGCAGGGGGTTCAACTAATGAAAAACTGTTTTTT	CASSQERAGGSTNEKLFF
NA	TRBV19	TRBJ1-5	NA	TGTGCCAGTGCTAGGAACGGGCAGAGCAATCAGCCCCAGCATTTT	CASARNGQSNQPQHF
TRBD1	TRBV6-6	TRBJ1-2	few	TGTGCCAGCAGTAACCCGGGACAGGGGGCGCGTGGCTACACCTTC	CASSNPGQGARGYTF
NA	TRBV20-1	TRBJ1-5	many	TGCAGTGCTAGGGGCAGCAATCAGCCCCAGCATTTT	CSARGSNQPQHF
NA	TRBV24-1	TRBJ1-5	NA	TGTGCCACCAGTGATTCGGCCAGGGGTCACGAGCATTTT	CATSDSARGHEHF
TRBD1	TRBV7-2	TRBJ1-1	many	TGTGCCAGCAGAAGGACAGGGGTCACTGAAGCTTTCTTT	CASRRTGVTEAFF
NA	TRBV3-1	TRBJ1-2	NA	TGTGCCAGCAGCCGTCGGGGGATTGAGTATGGCTACACCTTC	CASSRRGIEYGYTF
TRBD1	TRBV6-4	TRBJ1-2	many	TGTGCCAGCAGCGACAGGGTACAGGGCTACACCTTC	CASSDRVQGYTF
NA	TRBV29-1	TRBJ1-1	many	TGCAGCGTTGAAGACCCCGGGAGGGGTGTTATCTTAAACACTGAAGCTTTCTTT	CSVEDPGRGVILNTEAFF
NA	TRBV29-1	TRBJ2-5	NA	TGCAGCGTTGTGGGGGCCCTAGAGACCCAGTACTTC	CSVVGALETQYF
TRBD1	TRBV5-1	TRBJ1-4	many	TGCGCCAGCAGCCCGGACAGGAATGAAAAACTGTTTTTT	CASSPDRNEKLFF
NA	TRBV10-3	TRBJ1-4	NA	TGTGCCATCAGTTACCCGAACAAACTGTTTTTT	CAISYPNKLFF
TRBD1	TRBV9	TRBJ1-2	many	TGTGCCAGCAGCGTGGGACAGGACTTGGGCTACACCTTC	CASSVGQDLGYTF
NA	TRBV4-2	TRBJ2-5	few	TGTGCCAGCAGCGGCCCGCAAGGGACCCAGTACTTC	CASSGPQGTQYF
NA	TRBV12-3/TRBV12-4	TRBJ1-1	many	TGTGCCAGCAGCCCTACTCCCGGGAACACTGAAGCTTTCTTT	CASSPTPGNTEAFF
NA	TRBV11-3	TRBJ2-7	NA	TGTGCCAGCAGCTTTAGCCTACGGGACGGCCACTACGAGCAGTACTTC	CASSFSLRDGHYEQYF
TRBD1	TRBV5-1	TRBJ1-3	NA	TGCGCCAGCAGCTGGACCGGGACAGGGTCTCGAAACACCATATATTTT	CASSWTGTGSRNTIYF
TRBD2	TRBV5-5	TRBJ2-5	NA	TGTGCCAGCAACACCGGGGGGAGAGAAGAGACCCAGTACTTC	CASNTGGREETQYF
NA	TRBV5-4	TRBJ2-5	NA	TGTGCCAGCAGCTTGGGGTCGCAGCCGCCCCAGTACTTC	CASSLGSQPPQYF
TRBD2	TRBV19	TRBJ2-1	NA	TGTGCCAGCACACCGGGACTAACCCCCACCAATGAGCAGTTCTTC	CASTPGLTPTNEQFF
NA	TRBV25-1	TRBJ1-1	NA	TGTGCTAGCAGTGCCAGGAGCAACACTGAAGGTTTCTTT	CASSARSNTEGFF
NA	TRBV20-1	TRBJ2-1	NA	TGCAGTGCTATGGGCAGCTACAATGAGCAGTTCTTC	CSAMGSYNEQFF
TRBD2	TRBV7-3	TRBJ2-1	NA	TGTGCCAGCAGCTTTGGACTAGCGGGGGGCCTGGATGAGCAGTTCTTC	CASSFGLAGGLDEQFF
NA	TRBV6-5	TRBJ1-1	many	TGTGCCAGCGCTAGGGGCCAAGAAGCTTTCTTT	CASARGQEAFF
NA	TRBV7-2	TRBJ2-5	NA	TGTGCCAGCAGCTTAACCTCTTTGGAGGGTGGAGGCAGTGAGACCCAGTACTTC	CASSLTSLEGGGSETQYF
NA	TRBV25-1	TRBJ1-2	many	TGTGCCAGCAGTGAATGGGCGACCGAAGCTAACTATGGCTACACCTTC	CASSEWATEANYGYTF
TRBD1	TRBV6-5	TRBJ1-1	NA	TGTGCCAGCAGAATAAAGACAGGGGGTCACACTGAAGCTTTCTTT	CASRIKTGGHTEAFF
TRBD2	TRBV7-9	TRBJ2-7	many	TGTGCCAGCAGCGCCAGACTAGCGGCCACCTACGAGCAGTACTTC	CASSARLAATYEQYF
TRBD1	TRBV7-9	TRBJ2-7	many	TGTGCCAGCAGCTCGACAGGGGGCGAGCAGTACTTC	CASSSTGGEQYF
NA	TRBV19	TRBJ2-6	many	TGTGCCAGTAGTTCCCGCGGCTCTGGGGACAACGTCCTGACTTTC	CASSSRGSGDNVLTF
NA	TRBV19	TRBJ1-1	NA	TGTGCCTGGAGTGTGTCAGGGATGGGTACTGAAGCTTTCTTT	CAWSVSGMGTEAFF
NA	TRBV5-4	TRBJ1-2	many	TGTGCCAGCAGCTCAAAGGTCGGCCGCAACCATGGCTACACCTTC	CASSSKVGRNHGYTF
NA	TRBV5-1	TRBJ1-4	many	TGCGCCAGCAGCTTGGACGGGATCCGAGAAAAACTGTTTTTT	CASSLDGIREKLFF
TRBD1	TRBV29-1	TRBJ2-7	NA	TGCAGCGTTGAAAGGGGACAGGGCACCTACGAGCAGTACTTC	CSVERGQGTYEQYF
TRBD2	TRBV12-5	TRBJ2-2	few	TGTGCTAGTGGTTTGGTACTAGCGGGAGTAGATACCGGGGAGCTGTTTTTT	CASGLVLAGVDTGELFF
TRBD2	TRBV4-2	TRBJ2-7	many	TGTGCCAGCAGCCAACCGACTAGCGGGTCCTCCTACGAGCAGTACTTC	CASSQPTSGSSYEQYF
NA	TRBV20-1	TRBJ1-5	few	TGCAGTGCTAGGGAAAAAATTGTGACGAATCAGCCCCAGCATTTT	CSAREKIVTNQPQHF
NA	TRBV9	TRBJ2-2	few	TGTGCCAGTGGGGGGAGTATCACCGGGGAGCTGTTTTTT	CASGGSITGELFF
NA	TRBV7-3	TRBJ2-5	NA	TGTGCCAGCAGAGGGAATACAGGGAAGGGTGAAGAGACCCAGTACTTC	CASRGNTGKGEETQYF
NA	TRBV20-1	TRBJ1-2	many	TGCAGTGCCAAGGACAGTTTCAACTATGGCTACACCTTC	CSAKDSFNYGYTF